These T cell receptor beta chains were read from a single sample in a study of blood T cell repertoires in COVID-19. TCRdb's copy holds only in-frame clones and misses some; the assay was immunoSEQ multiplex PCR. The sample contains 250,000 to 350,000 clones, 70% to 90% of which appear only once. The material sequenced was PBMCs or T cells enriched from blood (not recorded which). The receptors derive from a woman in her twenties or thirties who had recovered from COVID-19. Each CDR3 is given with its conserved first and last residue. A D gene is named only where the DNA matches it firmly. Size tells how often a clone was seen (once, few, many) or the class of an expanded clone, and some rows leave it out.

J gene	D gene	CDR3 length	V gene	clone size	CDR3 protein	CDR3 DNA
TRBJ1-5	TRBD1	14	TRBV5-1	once	CASSMTGTGQPQHF	TGCGCCAGCAGCATGACAGGGACGGGTCAGCCCCAGCATTTT
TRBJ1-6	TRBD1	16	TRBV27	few	CASSSDRGLLNSPLHF	TGTGCCAGCAGTTCGGACAGGGGCCTGCTTAATTCACCCCTCCACTTT
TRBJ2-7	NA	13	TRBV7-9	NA	CASSLAGAYEQYF	TGTGCCAGCAGCTTAGCCGGAGCCTACGAGCAGTACTTC
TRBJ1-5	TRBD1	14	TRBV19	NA	CATGTGGSNQPQHF	TGTGCCACGGGGACAGGGGGTAGCAATCAGCCCCAGCATTTT
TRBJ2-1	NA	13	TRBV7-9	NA	CASSPRSYNEQFF	TGTGCCAGCAGCCCCAGGTCCTACAATGAGCAGTTCTTC
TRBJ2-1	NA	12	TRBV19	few	CASSSFLYEQFF	TGTGCCAGTAGTTCCTTTCTATATGAGCAGTTCTTC
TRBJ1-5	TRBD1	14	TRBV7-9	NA	CASSLGTGYQPQHF	TGTGCCAGCAGCTTAGGGACAGGGTATCAGCCCCAGCATTTT
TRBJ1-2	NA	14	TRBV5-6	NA	CASSLGGANYGYTF	TGTGCCAGCAGCTTGGGGGGAGCTAACTATGGCTACACCTTC
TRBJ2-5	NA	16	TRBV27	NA	CASSLLWDGGLETQYF	TGTGCCAGCAGTTTATTGTGGGACGGAGGGTTAGAGACCCAGTACTTC
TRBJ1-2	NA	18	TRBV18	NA	CASSPGQRSISSNYGYTF	TGTGCCAGCTCACCCGGACAGAGAAGTATCTCCTCTAACTATGGCTACACCTTC
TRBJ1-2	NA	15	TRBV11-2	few	CASSLDRRGGYGYTF	TGTGCCAGCAGCTTAGATAGGAGAGGAGGCTATGGCTACACCTTC
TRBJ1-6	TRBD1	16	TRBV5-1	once	CASSLGQGAYNSPLHF	TGCGCCAGCAGCTTGGGGCAGGGGGCCTATAATTCACCCCTCCACTTT
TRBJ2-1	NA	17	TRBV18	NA	CASSPSSMAGVMDEQFF	TGTGCCAGCTCACCAAGTAGTATGGCAGGGGTGATGGATGAGCAGTTCTTC
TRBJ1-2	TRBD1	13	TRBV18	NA	CASSQGGEYGYTF	TGTGCCAGCTCACAAGGGGGCGAGTATGGCTACACCTTC
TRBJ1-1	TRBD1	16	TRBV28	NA	CASSTRGFQMNTEAFF	TGTGCCAGCAGTACCAGGGGGTTTCAAATGAACACTGAAGCTTTCTTT
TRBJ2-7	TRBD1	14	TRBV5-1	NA	CASSLGDRGDEQYF	TGCGCCAGCAGCTTGGGGGACAGGGGCGACGAGCAGTACTTC
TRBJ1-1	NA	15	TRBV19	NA	CASSIGLGWDTEAFF	TGTGCCAGTAGTATAGGACTTGGGTGGGACACTGAAGCTTTCTTT
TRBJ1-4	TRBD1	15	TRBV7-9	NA	CASSLRDRGPEKLFF	TGTGCCAGCAGCCTCCGGGACAGGGGGCCTGAAAAACTGTTTTTT
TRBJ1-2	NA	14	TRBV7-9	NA	CASSSDSYSSAHTF	TGTGCCAGCAGCTCGGACAGTTATTCTTCGGCGCACACCTTC
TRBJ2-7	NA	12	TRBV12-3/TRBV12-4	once	CASSPTVYEQYF	TGTGCCAGCAGTCCGACAGTATACGAGCAGTACTTC
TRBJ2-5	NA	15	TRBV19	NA	CASSTTKRTSETQYF	TGTGCCAGTAGTACGACGAAGCGGACCTCGGAGACCCAGTACTTC
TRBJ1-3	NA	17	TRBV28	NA	CASKSPVGGWSGNTIYF	TGTGCCAGCAAATCTCCCGTGGGGGGTTGGTCTGGAAACACCATATATTTT
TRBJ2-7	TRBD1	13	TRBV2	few	CASSYRDSYEQYF	TGTGCCAGCAGTTACCGGGACAGCTACGAGCAGTACTTC
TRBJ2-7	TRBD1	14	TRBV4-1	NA	CASSPGTGSYEQYF	TGCGCCAGCAGCCCCGGGACAGGGTCCTACGAGCAGTACTTC
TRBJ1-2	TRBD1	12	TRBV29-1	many	CSGDRLNYGYTF	TGCAGCGGGGACAGGTTAAACTATGGCTACACCTTC
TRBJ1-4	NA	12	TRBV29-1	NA	CSARQDNEKLFF	TGCAGCGCACGACAGGATAATGAAAAACTGTTTTTT
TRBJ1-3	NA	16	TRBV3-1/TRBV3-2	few	CASSQGVGGHGNTIYF	TGTGCCAGCAGCCAGGGAGTCGGGGGGCACGGAAACACCATATATTTT
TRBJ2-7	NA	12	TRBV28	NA	CASRGSSYEQYF	TGTGCCAGTCGCGGAAGTTCCTACGAGCAGTACTTC